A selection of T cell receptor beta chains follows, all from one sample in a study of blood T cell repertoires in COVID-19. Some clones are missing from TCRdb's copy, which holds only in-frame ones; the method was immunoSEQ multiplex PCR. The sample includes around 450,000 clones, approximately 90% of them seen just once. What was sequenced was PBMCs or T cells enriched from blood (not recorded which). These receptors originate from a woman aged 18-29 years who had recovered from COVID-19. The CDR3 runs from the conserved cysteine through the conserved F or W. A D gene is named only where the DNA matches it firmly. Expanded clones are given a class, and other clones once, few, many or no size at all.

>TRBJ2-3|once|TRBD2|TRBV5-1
CASSLTAGGPRSADTQYF
TGCGCCAGCAGCTTGACAGCGGGGGGGCCAAGGTCCGCAGATACGCAGTATTTT
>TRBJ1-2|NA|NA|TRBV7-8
CASRTMGGYGYTF
TGTGCCAGCAGGACGATGGGGGGTTATGGCTACACCTTC
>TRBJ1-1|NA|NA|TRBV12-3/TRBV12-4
CASSWGQNTEAFF
TGTGCCAGCAGCTGGGGACAGAACACTGAAGCTTTCTTT
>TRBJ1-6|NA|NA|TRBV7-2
CASSLVPVLSSYNSPLHF
TGTGCCAGCAGCTTAGTACCCGTCTTGAGCTCCTATAATTCACCCCTCCACTTT
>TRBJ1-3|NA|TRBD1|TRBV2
CASSDSWTGKDLFSGNTIYF
TGTGCCAGCAGTGATTCTTGGACAGGGAAAGACCTGTTCTCTGGAAACACCATATATTTT
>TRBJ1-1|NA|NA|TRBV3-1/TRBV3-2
CASSQGGRGTEAFF
TGTGCCAGCAGCCAGGGGGGGCGCGGGACTGAAGCTTTCTTT
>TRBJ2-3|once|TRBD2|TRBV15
CATSRDLGGASGDTQYF
TGTGCCACCAGCAGAGATCTCGGGGGGGCCTCAGGAGATACGCAGTATTTT
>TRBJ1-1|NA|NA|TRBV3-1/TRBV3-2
CASSQAGFSGAAFF
TGTGCCAGCAGCCAAGCGGGATTCAGCGGGGCAGCTTTCTTT
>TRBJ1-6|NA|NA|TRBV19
CASKYGVSDSPLHF
TGTGCCAGTAAATACGGGGTTTCCGATTCACCCCTCCACTTT
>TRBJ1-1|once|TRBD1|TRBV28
CASTPTGVLPEAFF
TGTGCCAGCACCCCGACAGGGGTGTTGCCTGAAGCTTTCTTT
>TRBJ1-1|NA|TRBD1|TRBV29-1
CSAGRDRPHTEAFF
TGCAGCGCGGGGAGGGACAGGCCCCACACTGAAGCTTTCTTT
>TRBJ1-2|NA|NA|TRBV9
CASSVGAGIYGYTF
TGTGCCAGCAGCGTAGGGGCAGGGATCTATGGCTACACCTTC
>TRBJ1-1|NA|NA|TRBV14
CASSQGRGKGNTEAFF
TGTGCCAGCAGCCAAGGGAGAGGGAAGGGAAACACTGAAGCTTTCTTT
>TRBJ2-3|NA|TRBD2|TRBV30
CASGTSGHTDTQYF
TGTGCCTCCGGGACTAGCGGACACACAGATACGCAGTATTTT
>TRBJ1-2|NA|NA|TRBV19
CASSLIAVQGDRTYGYTF
TGTGCCAGTAGCCTTATCGCCGTACAGGGAGATAGAACCTATGGCTACACCTTC
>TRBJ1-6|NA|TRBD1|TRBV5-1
CASSLDRGRGESPLHF
TGCGCCAGCAGCTTGGACAGGGGGCGAGGGGAATCACCCCTCCACTTT
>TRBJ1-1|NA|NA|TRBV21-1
CASSTPGQPAEAFF
TGTGCCAGCAGCACCCCGGGACAGCCCGCTGAAGCTTTCTTT
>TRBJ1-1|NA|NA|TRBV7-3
CASSPPGQEAFF
TGTGCCAGCAGCCCGCCCGGACAGGAAGCTTTCTTT
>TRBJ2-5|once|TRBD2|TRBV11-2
CASTHSLDWGGVETQYF
TGTGCCAGCACGCACTCCCTTGACTGGGGGGGAGTTGAGACCCAGTACTTC
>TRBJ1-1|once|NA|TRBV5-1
CASSFRDSGTEAFF
TGCGCCAGCAGCTTCCGGGACTCAGGGACTGAAGCTTTCTTT
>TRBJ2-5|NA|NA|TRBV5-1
CASSLRAFGETQYF
TGCGCCAGCAGCTTGAGAGCCTTCGGGGAGACCCAGTACTTC
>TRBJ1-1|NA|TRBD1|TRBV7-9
CASRPTGGNTEAFF
TGTGCCAGCAGACCTACAGGGGGGAACACTGAAGCTTTCTTT
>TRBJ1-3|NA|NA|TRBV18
CASSPPPGVGNTIYF
TGTGCCAGCTCACCACCCCCCGGGGTCGGAAACACCATATATTTT
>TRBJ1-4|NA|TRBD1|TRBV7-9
CASSLSGQGEKLFF
TGTGCCAGCAGCCTCTCCGGACAGGGGGAGAAACTGTTTTTT
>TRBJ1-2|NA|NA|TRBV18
CASSPQEEGGYTF
TGTGCCAGCTCACCACAGGAGGAGGGGGGCTACACCTTC
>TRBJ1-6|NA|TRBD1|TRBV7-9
CASGLTGRNSPLHF
TGTGCCAGCGGCCTGACAGGGCGGAATTCACCCCTCCACTTT
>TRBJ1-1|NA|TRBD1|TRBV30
CAWSVGPGGEAFF
TGTGCCTGGAGTGTAGGCCCAGGGGGTGAAGCTTTCTTT
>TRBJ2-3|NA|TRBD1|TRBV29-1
CSVQGDTDTQYF
TGCAGCGTTCAGGGGGACACAGATACGCAGTATTTT
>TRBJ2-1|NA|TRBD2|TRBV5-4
CASTNPGLARGEQFF
TGTGCCAGCACCAACCCTGGACTAGCTAGAGGTGAGCAGTTCTTC
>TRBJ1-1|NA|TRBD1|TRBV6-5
CASSPRGTANTEAFF
TGTGCCAGCAGTCCCCGGGGGACAGCTAACACTGAAGCTTTCTTT
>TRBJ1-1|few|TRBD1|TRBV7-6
CASSSGTATEAFF
TGTGCCAGCAGCTCCGGGACAGCCACTGAAGCTTTCTTT
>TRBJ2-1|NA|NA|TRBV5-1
CASSLAAGSYNEQFF
TGCGCCAGCAGCTTGGCGGCGGGCTCCTACAATGAGCAGTTCTTC
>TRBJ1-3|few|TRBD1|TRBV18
CASSPRTGSRSGNTIYF
TGTGCCAGCTCACCAAGGACAGGATCGCGCTCTGGAAACACCATATATTTT
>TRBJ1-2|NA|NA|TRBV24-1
CATSDRGWGYTF
TGTGCCACCAGTGATCGAGGGTGGGGCTACACCTTC
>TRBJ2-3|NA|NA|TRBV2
CASSDLAGTDTQYF
TGTGCCAGCAGTGACTTAGCGGGCACAGATACGCAGTATTTT
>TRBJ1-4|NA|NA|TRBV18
CASSPSPLFSLEGEKLFF
TGTGCCAGCTCACCCTCACCTCTTTTCTCCCTGGAGGGTGAAAAACTGTTTTTT
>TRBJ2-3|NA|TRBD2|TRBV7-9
CASSLVSGGAGDTQYF
TGTGCCAGCAGCTTAGTTAGCGGGGGGGCCGGAGATACGCAGTATTTT
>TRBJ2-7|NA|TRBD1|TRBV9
CASSGPGQGSEQYF
TGTGCCAGCAGCGGCCCGGGACAGGGGAGCGAGCAGTACTTC
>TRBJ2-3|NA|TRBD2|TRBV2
CASSGAGGPPDTQYF
TGTGCCAGCAGTGGGGCGGGGGGGCCCCCAGATACGCAGTATTTT